This paragraph covers one T cell receptor (beta chain) sequence. This clonotype was seen repeatedly, ten times or more. The clone's antigen remains unknown. Per-base quality was not reported, and no clone a single base away is much larger than it. These data are taken from a study of blood T cells in healthy people across ages (dated by TCRdb to the mid-2010s). Broadly, across the study: In model experiments, roughly one uniquely barcoded TCR beta cDNA molecule per two T cells was captured by template switching. Age-related changes in TCR beta repertoire diversity were measured in the study by deep sequencing normalized with unique cDNA molecular identifiers. Four age groups were formed from the donors: young (average about 16 years), middle-aged (approximately 41), aged (more than 55) and long-lived (approximately 78). To avoid experimental bias, donors of different ages were distributed randomly across sequencing lanes. For two donors (one aged 18 to 30 and one aged 80 or older), the study analyzed two additional independent replicas of 1 million unique cDNA reads from the same blood draw. What the research found in general, with its limitations: The CMV infection status of donors was not known, potentially confounding age-related changes in expanded clonotypes. Estimates of total diversity based on one million sequenced T cells were considered lower bounds and underestimates. Bulk unsorted PBMC profiling prevented conclusive comparison of naive and antigen-experienced compartments. The long-lived group showed more naive CD4+ T cells, fewer expanded clones and increased TCR diversity than the aged group, suggesting age selection. The percentage of naive T cells measured by flow cytometry correlated strongly with observed TCR beta diversity. As age increased, observed TCR beta diversity per million T cells dropped in a roughly linear way, and a significant reduction was already evident by age about 40.

The method was 5' RACE. The listed sequencing device is Illumina HiSeq 2500. A second PCR of roughly 6 to 11 cycles was run with a J-beta primer mix and a sample-barcoded 5' primer. Each TCR beta cDNA molecule received a unique molecular identifier from a template-switch 5' adaptor carrying 12 random nucleotides. Each sample yielded at least 2.5 million CDR3-containing paired-end reads. All of the RNA was converted into first-strand cDNA using the Mint cDNA synthesis kit, with a TRBC-specific oligonucleotide serving as the primer. After uracil-DNA glycosylase treatment, a first 18-cycle PCR used universal primers M1SS and BC2_uni_R on all cDNA. The study's processing was this. For normalization, 1 million high-quality reads, each with a distinct molecular identifier, were randomly selected from each sample. Reads sharing molecular identifiers were discarded rather than binned into consensus sequences. MiTCR, set to a Q25 quality threshold and the strictest error-elimination algorithm, was used for CDR3 identification, clonotype clustering and error correction. Lower-bound total TCR beta diversity was estimated with a nonparametric unseen species model using Euler transformation. Starting from the raw public reads, TCRdb applied fastp trimming at Q25, assembled clones with MiXCR and retained in-frame beta chains. Entries that share a CDR3 protein sequence are merged under the most common genes and DNA. TCRdb, rather than the study authors, made the V and J calls. For this sample the table gives roughly 1,700,000 distinct CDR3 sequences, of which 28% were detected only once. Of the sample, 7.7% falls within the top ten clones.

The CDR3 goes from the cysteine to the phenylalanine over 15 residues. The sequence is cut down to CDR3 DNA, 45 bases in frame from base 1. V lost 4 bases and J lost 5 bases, and the count of bases not matched to a germline gene is 6. Looking up the germline V gene yields CDR1 MGHRA and CDR2 YSYEKL. Donors were around 37 systemically healthy Caucasian individuals from Russia aged roughly 6 to 95 years. Around 10 milliliters of peripheral blood were drawn from each donor into EDTA-treated Vacutainer tubes. Ficoll-Paque density-gradient centrifugation was used to isolate PBMCs, with at least 6.5 million per sample. Total RNA was extracted from PBMCs with Trizol reagent, with at least 5 micrograms obtained per sample. The percentages of naive CD45RAhigh/CD27high T cells were determined by flow cytometry on a PBMC aliquot from every donor.

This TCR came from a woman younger than 45 in good health. Sequencing used blood. This sequence uses TRBV4-1 and TRBJ2-7; 12 middle bases align to TRBD1. The sequenced DNA: TGCGCCAGCAGCCCGGAAGGGACAGGGGGCAACGAGCAGTACTTC. Translated, it reads CASSPEGTGGNEQYF.